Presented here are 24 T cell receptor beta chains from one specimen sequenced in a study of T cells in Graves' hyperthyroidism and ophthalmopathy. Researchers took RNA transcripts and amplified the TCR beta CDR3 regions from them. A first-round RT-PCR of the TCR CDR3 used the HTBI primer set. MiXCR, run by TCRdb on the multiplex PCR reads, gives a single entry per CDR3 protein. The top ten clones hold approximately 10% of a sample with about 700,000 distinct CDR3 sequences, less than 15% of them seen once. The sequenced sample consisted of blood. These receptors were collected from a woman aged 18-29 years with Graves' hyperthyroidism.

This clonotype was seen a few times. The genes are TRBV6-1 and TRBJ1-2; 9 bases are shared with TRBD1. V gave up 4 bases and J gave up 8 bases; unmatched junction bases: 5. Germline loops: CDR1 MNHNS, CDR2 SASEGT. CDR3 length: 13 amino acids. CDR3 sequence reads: CASSAQGAWGYTF. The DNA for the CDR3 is TGTGCCAGCAGTGCACAGGGGGCGTGGGGCTACACCTTC.

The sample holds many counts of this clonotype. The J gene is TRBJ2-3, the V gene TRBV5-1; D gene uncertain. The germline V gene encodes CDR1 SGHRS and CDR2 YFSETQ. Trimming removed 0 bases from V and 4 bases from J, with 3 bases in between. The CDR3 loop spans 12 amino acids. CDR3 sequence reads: CASSLESDTQYF. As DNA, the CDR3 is TGCGCCAGCAGCTTGGAATCAGATACGCAGTATTTT. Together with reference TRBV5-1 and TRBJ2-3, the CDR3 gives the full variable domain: KAGVTQTPRYLIKTRGQQVTLSCSPISGHRSVSWYQQTPGQGLQFLFEYFSETQRNKGNFPGRFSGRQFSNSRSEMNVSTLELGDSALYLCASSLESDTQYFGPGTRLTVL.

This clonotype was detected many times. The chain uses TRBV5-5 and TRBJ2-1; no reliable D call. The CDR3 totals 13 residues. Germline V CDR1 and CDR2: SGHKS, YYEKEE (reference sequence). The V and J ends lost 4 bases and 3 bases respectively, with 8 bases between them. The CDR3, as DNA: TGTGCCAGCAGCCCGTGGGGCTACAATGAGCAGTTCTTC. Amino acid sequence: CASSPWGYNEQFF.

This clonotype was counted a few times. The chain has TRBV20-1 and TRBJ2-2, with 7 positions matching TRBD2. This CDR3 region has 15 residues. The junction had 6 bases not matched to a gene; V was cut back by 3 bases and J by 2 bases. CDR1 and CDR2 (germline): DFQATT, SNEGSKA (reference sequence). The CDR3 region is CSARPAGVNTGELFF. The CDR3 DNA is TGCAGTGCTAGGCCTGCGGGAGTCAACACCGGGGAGCTGTTTTTT.

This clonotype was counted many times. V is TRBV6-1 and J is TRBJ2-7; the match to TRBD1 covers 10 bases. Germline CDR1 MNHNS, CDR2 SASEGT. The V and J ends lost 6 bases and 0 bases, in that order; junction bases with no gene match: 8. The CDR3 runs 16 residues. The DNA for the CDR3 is TGTGCCAGCAGCGGGTCCGGGACAGGGGTCTCCTACGAGCAGTACTTC. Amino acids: CASSGSGTGVSYEQYF.

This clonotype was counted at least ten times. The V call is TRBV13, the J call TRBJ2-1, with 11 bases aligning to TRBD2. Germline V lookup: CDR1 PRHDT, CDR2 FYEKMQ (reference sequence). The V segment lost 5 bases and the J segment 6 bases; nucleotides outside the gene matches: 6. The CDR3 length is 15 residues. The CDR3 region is CASSETSGSPNEQFF. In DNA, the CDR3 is TGTGCCAGCAGCGAAACTAGCGGGAGTCCCAATGAGCAGTTCTTC.

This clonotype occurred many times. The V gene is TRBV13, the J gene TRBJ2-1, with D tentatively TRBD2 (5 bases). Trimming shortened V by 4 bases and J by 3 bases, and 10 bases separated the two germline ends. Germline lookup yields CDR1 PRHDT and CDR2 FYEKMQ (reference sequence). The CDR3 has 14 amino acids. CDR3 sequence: CASSSPRGYNEQFF. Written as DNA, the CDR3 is TGTGCCAGCAGCTCGCCACGGGGCTACAATGAGCAGTTCTTC.

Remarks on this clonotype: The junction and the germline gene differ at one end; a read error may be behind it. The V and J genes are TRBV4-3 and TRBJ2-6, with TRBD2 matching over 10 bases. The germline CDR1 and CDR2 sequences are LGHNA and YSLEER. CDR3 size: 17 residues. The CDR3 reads CASSPGLAVTGANVPTF. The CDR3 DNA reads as TGCGCCAGCAGCCCTGGACTAGCGGTAACTGGGGCCAACGTCCCGACTTTC.

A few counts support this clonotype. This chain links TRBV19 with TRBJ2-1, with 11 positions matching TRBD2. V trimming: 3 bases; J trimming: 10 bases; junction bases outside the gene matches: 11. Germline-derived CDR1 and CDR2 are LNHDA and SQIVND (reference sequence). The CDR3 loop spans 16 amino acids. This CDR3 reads CASSIGASGRTREQFF. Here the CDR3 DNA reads TGTGCCAGTAGTATCGGGGCTAGCGGGAGGACACGAGAGCAGTTCTTC. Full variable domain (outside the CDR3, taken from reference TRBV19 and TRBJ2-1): DGGITQSPKYLFRKEGQNVTLSCEQNLNHDAMYWYRQDPGQGLRLIYYSQIVNDFQKGDIAEGYSVSREKKESFPLTVTSAQKNPTAFYLCASSIGASGRTREQFFGPGTRLTVL.

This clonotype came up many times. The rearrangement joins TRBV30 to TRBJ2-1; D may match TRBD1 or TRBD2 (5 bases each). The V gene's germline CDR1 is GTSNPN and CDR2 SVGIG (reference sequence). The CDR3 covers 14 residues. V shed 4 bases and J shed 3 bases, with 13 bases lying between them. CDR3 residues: CAWTPGRIYNEQFF. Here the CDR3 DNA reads TGTGCCTGGACGCCGGGACGTATCTACAATGAGCAGTTCTTC.

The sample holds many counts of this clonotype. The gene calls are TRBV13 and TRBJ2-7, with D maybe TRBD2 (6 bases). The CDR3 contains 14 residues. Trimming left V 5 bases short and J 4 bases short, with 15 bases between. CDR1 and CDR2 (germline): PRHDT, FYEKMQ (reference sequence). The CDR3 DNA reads TGTGCCAGCAGCCGCGGGACTCCTGCTTACGAGCAGTACTTC. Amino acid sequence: CASSRGTPAYEQYF.

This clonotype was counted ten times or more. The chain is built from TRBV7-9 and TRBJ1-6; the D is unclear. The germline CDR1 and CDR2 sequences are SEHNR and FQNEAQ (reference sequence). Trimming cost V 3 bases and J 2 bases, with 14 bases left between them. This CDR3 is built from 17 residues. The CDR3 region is CASSFSRADAYNSPLHF. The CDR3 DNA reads TGTGCCAGCAGCTTTTCTCGGGCAGACGCCTATAATTCACCCCTCCACTTT. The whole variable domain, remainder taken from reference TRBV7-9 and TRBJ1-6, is DTGVSQNPRHKITKRGQNVTFRCDPISEHNRLYWYRQTLGQGPEFLTYFQNEAQLEKSRLLSDRFSAERPKGSFSTLEIQRTEQGDSAMYLCASSFSRADAYNSPLHFGNGTRLTVT.

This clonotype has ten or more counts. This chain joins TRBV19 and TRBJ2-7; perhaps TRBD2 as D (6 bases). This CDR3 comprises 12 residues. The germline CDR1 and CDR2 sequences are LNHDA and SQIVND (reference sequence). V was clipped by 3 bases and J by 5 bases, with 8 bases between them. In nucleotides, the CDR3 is TGTGCCAGTAGTATCGGGGGACACGAGCAGTACTTC. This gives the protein CASSIGGHEQYF.

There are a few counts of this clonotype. DNA of the CDR3: TGCGCCAGCAGCCAAGTGGCGACAGTCTTTGCGACCAATTACAATGAGCAGTTCTTC. Translated: CASSQVATVFATNYNEQFF. This rearrangement joins TRBV4-3 to TRBJ2-1; D perhaps matches TRBD1 (5 bases). The V gene lost 1 base and the J gene lost 4 bases, with 23 bases spanning the gap. CDR1 and CDR2 (germline): LGHNA, YSLEER. This CDR3 is 19 amino acids long.

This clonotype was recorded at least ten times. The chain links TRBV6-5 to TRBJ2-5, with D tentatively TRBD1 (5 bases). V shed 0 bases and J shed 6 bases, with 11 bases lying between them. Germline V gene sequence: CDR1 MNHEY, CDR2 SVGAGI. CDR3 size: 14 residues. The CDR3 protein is CASSYSPDRKTQYF. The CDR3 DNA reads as TGTGCCAGCAGTTACTCTCCCGACAGAAAGACCCAGTACTTC.

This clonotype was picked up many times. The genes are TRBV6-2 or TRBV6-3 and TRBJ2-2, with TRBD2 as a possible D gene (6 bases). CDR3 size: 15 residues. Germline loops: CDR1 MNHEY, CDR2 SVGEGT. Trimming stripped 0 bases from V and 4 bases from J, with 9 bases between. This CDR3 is CASSYSPGATGELFF. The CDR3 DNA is TGTGCCAGCAGTTACTCGCCGGGAGCCACCGGGGAGCTGTTTTTT.

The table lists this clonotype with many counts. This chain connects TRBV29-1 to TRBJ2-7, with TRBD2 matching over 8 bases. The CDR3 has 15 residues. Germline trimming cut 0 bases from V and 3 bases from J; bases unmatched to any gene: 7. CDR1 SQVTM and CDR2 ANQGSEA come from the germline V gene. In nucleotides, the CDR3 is TGCAGCGTTGAAGATCCGAGCGGGAGAAACTACGAGCAGTACTTC. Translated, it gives CSVEDPSGRNYEQYF.

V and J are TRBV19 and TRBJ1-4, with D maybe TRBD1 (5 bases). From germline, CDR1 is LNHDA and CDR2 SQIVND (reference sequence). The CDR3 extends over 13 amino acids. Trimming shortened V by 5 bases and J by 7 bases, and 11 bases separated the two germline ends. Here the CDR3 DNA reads TGTGCCAGTAGTGGGGGACCGGGTGAAAAACTGTTTTTT. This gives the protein CASSGGPGEKLFF.

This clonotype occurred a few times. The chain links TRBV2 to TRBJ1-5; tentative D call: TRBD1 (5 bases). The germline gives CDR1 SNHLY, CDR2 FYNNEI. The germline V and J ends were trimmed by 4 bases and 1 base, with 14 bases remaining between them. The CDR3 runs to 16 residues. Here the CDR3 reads CASSGFGGVSNQPQHF. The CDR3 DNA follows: TGTGCCAGCAGTGGGTTTGGAGGGGTGAGCAATCAGCCCCAGCATTTT.

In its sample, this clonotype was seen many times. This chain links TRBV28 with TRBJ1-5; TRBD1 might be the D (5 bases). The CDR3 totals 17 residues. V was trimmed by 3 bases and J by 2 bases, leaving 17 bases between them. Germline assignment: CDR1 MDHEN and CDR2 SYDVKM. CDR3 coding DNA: TGTGCCAGCAGTTTGGGCCCAGGGTTTAGGGGCAATCAGCCCCAGCATTTT. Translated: CASSLGPGFRGNQPQHF.

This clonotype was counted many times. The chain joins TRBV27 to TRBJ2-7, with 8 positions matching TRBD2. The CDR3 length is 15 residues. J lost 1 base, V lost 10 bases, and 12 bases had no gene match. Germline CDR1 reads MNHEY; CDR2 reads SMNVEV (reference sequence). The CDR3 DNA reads TGTGCCACCCGGAGGAGGGGCGGGGGGTCCTACGAGCAGTACTTC. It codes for CATRRRGGGSYEQYF.

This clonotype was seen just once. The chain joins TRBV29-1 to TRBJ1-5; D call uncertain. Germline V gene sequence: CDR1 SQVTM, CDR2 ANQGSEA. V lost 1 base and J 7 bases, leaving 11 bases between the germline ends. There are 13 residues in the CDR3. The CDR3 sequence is CSVEVDLGQPQHF. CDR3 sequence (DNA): TGCAGCGTTGAAGTGGACCTCGGGCAGCCCCAGCATTTT.

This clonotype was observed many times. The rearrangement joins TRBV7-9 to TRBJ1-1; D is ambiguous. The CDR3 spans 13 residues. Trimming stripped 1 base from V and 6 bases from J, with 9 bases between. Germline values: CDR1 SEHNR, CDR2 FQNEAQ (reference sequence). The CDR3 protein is CASSLGKMAEAFF. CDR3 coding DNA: TGTGCCAGCAGCTTAGGAAAGATGGCTGAAGCTTTCTTT.

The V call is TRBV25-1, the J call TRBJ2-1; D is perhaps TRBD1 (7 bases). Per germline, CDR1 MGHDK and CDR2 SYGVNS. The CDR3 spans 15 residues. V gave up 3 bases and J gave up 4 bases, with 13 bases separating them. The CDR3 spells CASSEAQGTYNEQFF. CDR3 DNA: TGTGCCAGCAGTGAGGCACAGGGGACTTACAATGAGCAGTTCTTC.